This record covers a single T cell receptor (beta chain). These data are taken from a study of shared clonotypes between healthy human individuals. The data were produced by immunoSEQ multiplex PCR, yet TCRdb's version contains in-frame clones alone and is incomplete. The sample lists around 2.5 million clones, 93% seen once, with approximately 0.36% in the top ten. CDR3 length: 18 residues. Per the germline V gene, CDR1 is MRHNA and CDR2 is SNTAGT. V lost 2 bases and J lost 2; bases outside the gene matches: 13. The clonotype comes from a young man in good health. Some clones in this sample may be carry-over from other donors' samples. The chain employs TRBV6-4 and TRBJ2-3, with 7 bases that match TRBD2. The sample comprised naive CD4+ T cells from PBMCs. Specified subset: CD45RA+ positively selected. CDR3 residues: CASSDPFTGLSPTDTQYF. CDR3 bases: TGTGCCAGCAGTGACCCTTTTACGGGACTATCTCCCACAGATACGCAGTATTTT.